Each of the 16 T cell receptor beta chains below was sequenced from the same sample in a study of T cell responses to AZD1222 COVID-19 vaccine. Sequencing was performed with immunoSEQ multiplex PCR; in TCRdb, only in-frame clones are kept and a portion is missing. Of about 120,000 clones in the sample, roughly 85% were seen once. This specimen was peripheral blood, taken on day 0 of AZD1222 vaccination. These receptors were obtained from an adult in good health.

This clone was counted only a few times. The genes are TRBV5-1 and TRBJ1-4; possible D gene TRBD1, 6 bases. The germline CDR1 and CDR2 sequences are SGHRS and YFSETQ. Trimming removed 2 bases at V and 4 bases at J, with 6 bases between. The CDR3 loop spans 13 amino acids. The CDR3 DNA sequence: TGCGCCAGCAGCTTACAGGGTAATGAAAAACTGTTTTTT. Translation: CASSLQGNEKLFF.

Only a few counts were recorded for this clone. The J gene is TRBJ2-7, the V gene TRBV7-2, with D possibly matching TRBD1 (6 bases). Trimming cost V 6 bases and J 4 bases, with 16 bases left between them. CDR3 length equals 14 residues. Germline CDR1 reads SGHTA; CDR2 reads FQGNSA. In DNA, the CDR3 is TGTGCCAGCAGTCCGGACAGCGCCCTATACGAGCAGTACTTC. Translated, it gives CASSPDSALYEQYF.

The J gene is TRBJ1-3, the V gene TRBV7-2; unclear D gene. V was cut by 1 base and J by 10 bases, with 14 bases left in between. The CDR3 extends over 14 amino acids. Germline assignment: CDR1 SGHTA and CDR2 FQGNSA. The CDR3 DNA reads TGTGCCAGCAGCTTAGACCTGAAGTCAAGTACCATATATTTT. This sequence encodes CASSLDLKSSTIYF.

This chain connects TRBV27 to TRBJ2-1; D perhaps matches TRBD2 (5 bases). The ends were cut back, 3 bases at V and 3 bases at J, with 9 bases in the middle. Germline V gene data show CDR1 as MNHEY and CDR2 as SMNVEV (reference sequence). The CDR3 sequence is 14 residues long. The CDR3 loop reads CASSFFGIYNEQFF. In DNA form, the CDR3 reads TGTGCCAGCAGTTTTTTCGGGATCTACAATGAGCAGTTCTTC.

The chain uses TRBV11-1 and TRBJ1-5; TRBD1 might be the D (6 bases). The CDR3 extends over 16 amino acids. Germline values: CDR1 SGHAT, CDR2 FQDESV (reference sequence). Trimming shortened V by 5 bases and J by 0 bases, and 14 bases separated the two germline ends. CDR3 DNA sequence: TGTGCCAGCAGCCTAGGGGGGGGTTATAGCAATCAGCCCCAGCATTTT. Its protein is CASSLGGGYSNQPQHF.

The rearrangement joins TRBV30 to TRBJ1-5, with D maybe TRBD1 (5 bases). CDR1 and CDR2 (germline): GTSNPN, SVGIG (reference sequence). With 0 bases removed from V and 2 bases from J, the gap between germline ends came to 8 bases. The CDR3 totals 14 residues. The CDR3 spells CAWSVRARNQPQHF. The CDR3 DNA follows: TGTGCCTGGAGTGTCAGGGCTCGCAATCAGCCCCAGCATTTT.

V gene TRBV4-1 combines with J gene TRBJ2-7, with D perhaps TRBD1 (5 bases). Germline V gene data show CDR1 as MGHRA and CDR2 as YSYEKL. The CDR3 length is 15 residues. Trimming stripped 1 base from V and 4 bases from J, with 14 bases between. CDR3 region: CASSQVPRAVYEQYF. The CDR3 bases are TGCGCCAGCAGCCAAGTCCCCAGGGCTGTATACGAGCAGTACTTC.

The rearrangement links TRBV5-5 to TRBJ2-7, with D possibly matching TRBD2 (6 bases). The CDR3 covers 14 residues. The ends were cut back, 0 bases at V and 3 bases at J, with 10 bases in the middle. Germline V gene lookup returns CDR1 SGHKS and CDR2 YYEKEE (reference sequence). CDR3 in amino acids: CASSLEGTFYEQYF. For the CDR3, the DNA is TGTGCCAGCAGCTTGGAAGGGACTTTCTACGAGCAGTACTTC.

The genes are TRBV6-2 or TRBV6-3 and TRBJ1-1, with D perhaps matching TRBD1 (5 bases). Germline CDR1 is MNHEY and CDR2 is SVGEGT. This CDR3 comprises 15 residues. The V end lost 5 bases, the J end lost 1 base, and 14 bases lay between the germline ends. CDR3 in amino acids: CASSRRQTQNTEAFF. The CDR3 DNA is TGTGCCAGCAGTCGCCGACAGACTCAGAACACTGAAGCTTTCTTT.

This clone was seen once. Different DNA sequences within this sample yield the same CDR3. V and J are TRBV7-9 and TRBJ2-2; D is possibly TRBD1 (5 bases). The CDR3 totals 14 residues. Trimming removed 4 bases from V and 0 bases from J, with 6 bases in between. Germline loops: CDR1 SEHNR, CDR2 FQNEAQ (reference sequence). In nucleotides, the CDR3 is TGTGCCAGCAGCTCAGGGTCGAACACCGGGGAGCTGTTTTTT. It specifies CASSSGSNTGELFF. The whole variable domain, filled in from reference TRBV7-9 and TRBJ2-2, reads DTGVSQNPRHKITKRGQNVTFRCDPISEHNRLYWYRQTLGQGPEFLTYFQNEAQLEKSRLLSDRFSAERPKGSFSTLEIQRTEQGDSAMYLCASSSGSNTGELFFGEGSRLTVL.

This clone has more than one count but fewer than ten. The V gene is TRBV5-1, the J gene TRBJ2-1; 9 nucleotides align to TRBD2. CDR3 length: 15 amino acids. Losses at the gene ends were 4 bases for V and 7 bases for J; bases not matched to a gene: 9. The germline V gene has CDR1 SGHRS and CDR2 YFSETQ. In DNA form, the CDR3 reads TGCGCCAGCAGCGAACGTATAGCGGGGGAGAATGAGCAGTTCTTC. Its protein product is CASSERIAGENEQFF.

The CDR3: CASSLVMEAEQFF. The CDR3 DNA is TGTGCCAGCAGCTTAGTTATGGAAGCTGAGCAGTTCTTC. This chain uses TRBV11-3 with TRBJ2-1; D is unclear. The CDR3 extends over 13 amino acids. Trimming left V 1 base short and J 9 bases short, with 10 bases between. The germline CDR1 and CDR2 sequences are SGHNT and YENEEA.

This rearrangement joins TRBV5-1 to TRBJ2-1; possible D gene TRBD1, 5 bases. The V end lost 0 bases, the J end lost 3 bases, and 10 bases lay between the germline ends. The CDR3 loop spans 15 amino acids. Germline assignment: CDR1 SGHRS and CDR2 YFSETQ. The CDR3 loop is CASSLAGYGYNEQFF. The CDR3 DNA reads as TGCGCCAGCAGCTTGGCAGGGTACGGCTACAATGAGCAGTTCTTC.

This clone occurred once. The chain combines TRBV4-1 with TRBJ1-4; no reliable D call. CDR3 length: 16 amino acids. Germline assignment: CDR1 MGHRA and CDR2 YSYEKL. Trimming pared 1 base from V and 0 bases from J, leaving 9 bases between. The CDR3 sequence: CASSQGSFATNEKLFF. CDR3 DNA: TGCGCCAGCAGCCAAGGCAGCTTTGCAACTAATGAAAAACTGTTTTTT.

This clone appeared a few times. The CDR3 bases are TGTGCCAGCATTAAAGGGAAGGGAAACACCATATATTTT. Translation gives CASIKGKGNTIYF. The V and J genes are TRBV6-5 and TRBJ1-3; D unresolved. This CDR3 has 13 residues. Trimming pared 7 bases from V and 4 bases from J, leaving 11 bases between. Germline V gene sequence: CDR1 MNHEY, CDR2 SVGAGI.

The chain links TRBV7-3 to TRBJ1-2, with D unresolved. Germline assignment: CDR1 SGHTA and CDR2 FQGTGA. The CDR3 is 15 residues long. The V end was cut by 4 bases, the J end by 0 bases, with 12 bases between. CDR3 region: CASSYSEGSNYGYTF. In DNA form, the CDR3 reads TGTGCCAGCAGCTATAGCGAGGGCTCTAACTATGGCTACACCTTC.